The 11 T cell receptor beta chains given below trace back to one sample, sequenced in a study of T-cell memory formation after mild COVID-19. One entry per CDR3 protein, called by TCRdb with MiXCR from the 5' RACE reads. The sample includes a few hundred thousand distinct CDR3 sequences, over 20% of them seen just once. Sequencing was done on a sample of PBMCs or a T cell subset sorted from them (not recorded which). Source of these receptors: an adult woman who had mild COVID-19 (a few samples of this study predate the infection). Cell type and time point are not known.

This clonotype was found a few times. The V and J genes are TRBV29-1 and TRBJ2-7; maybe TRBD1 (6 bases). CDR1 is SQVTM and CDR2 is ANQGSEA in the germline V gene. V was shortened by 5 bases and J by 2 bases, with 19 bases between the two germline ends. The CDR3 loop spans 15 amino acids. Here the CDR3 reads CSVQQPGAATYEQYF. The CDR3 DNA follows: TGCAGCGTTCAACAACCAGGGGCCGCTACCTACGAGCAGTACTTC.

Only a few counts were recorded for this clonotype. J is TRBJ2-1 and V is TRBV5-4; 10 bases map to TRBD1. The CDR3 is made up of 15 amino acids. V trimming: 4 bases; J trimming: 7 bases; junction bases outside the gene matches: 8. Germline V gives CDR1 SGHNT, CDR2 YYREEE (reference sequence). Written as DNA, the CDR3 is TGTGCCAGCAGCATGGACAGGGGGTCTTCGAATGAGCAGTTCTTC. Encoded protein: CASSMDRGSSNEQFF.

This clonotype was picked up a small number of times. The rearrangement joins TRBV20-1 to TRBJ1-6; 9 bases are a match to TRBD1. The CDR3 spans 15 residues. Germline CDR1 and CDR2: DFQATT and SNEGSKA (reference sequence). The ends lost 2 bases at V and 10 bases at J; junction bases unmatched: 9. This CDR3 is CSARPSGDRESPLHF. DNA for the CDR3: TGCAGTGCTAGACCATCCGGGGACAGGGAATCACCCCTCCACTTT.

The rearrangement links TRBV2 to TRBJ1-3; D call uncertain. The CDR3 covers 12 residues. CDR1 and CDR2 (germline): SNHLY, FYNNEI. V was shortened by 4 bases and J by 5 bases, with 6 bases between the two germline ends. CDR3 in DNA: TGTGCCAGCAGTGTTGTGAGAAACACCATATATTTT. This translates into CASSVVRNTIYF.

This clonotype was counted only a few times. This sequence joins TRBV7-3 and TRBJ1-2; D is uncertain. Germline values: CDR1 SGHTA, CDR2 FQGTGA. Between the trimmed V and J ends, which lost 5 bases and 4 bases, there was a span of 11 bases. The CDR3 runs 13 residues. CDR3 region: CASSVNNVYGYTF. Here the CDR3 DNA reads TGTGCCAGCAGCGTCAATAACGTCTATGGCTACACCTTC. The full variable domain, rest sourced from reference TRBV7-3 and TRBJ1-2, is GAGVSQTPSNKVTEKGKYVELRCDPISGHTALYWYRQSLGQGPEFLIYFQGTGAADDSGLPNDRFFAVRPEGSVSTLKIQRTERGDSAVYLCASSVNNVYGYTFGSGTRLTVV.

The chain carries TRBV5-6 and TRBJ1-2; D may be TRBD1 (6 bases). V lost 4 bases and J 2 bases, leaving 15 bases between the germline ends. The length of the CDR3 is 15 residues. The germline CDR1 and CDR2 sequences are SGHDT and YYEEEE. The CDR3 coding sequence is TGTGCCAGCAGCGTGGGGGGCAGGGCGAACTATGGCTACACCTTC. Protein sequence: CASSVGGRANYGYTF.

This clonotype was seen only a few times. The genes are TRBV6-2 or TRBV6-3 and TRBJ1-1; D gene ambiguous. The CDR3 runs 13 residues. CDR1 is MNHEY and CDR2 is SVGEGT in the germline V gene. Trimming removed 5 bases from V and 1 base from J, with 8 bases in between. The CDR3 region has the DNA TGTGCCAGCAGTAAAGGGTGGAACACTGAAGCTTTCTTT. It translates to CASSKGWNTEAFF.

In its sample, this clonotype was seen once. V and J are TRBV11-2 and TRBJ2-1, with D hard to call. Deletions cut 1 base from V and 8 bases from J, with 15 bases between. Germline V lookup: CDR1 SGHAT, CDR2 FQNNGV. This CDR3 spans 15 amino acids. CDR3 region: CASSLVAKGLDEQFF. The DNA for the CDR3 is TGTGCCAGCAGCTTAGTCGCCAAGGGTTTGGATGAGCAGTTCTTC.

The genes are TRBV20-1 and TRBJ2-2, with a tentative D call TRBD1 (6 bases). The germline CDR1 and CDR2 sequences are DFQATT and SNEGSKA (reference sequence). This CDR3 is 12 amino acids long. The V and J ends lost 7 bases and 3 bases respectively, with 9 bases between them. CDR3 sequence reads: CSVPGDTGELFF. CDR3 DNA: TGCAGTGTTCCAGGGGACACCGGGGAGCTGTTTTTT.

CDR3 residues: CASSQEPLEQFF. CDR3 bases: TGTGCCAGCAGCCAAGAGCCGCTTGAGCAGTTCTTC. The rearrangement links TRBV4-2 to TRBJ2-1; D is undetermined. CDR3 length equals 12 residues. The V gene lost 0 bases and the J gene lost 9 bases, with 6 bases spanning the gap. Germline-derived CDR1 and CDR2 are LGHNA and YNFKEQ.

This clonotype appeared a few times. CDR3 sequence (DNA): TGTGCCAGCAGTTTACATGCAGGGGGCGATTGGTATGGCTACACCTTC. Its protein product is CASSLHAGGDWYGYTF. V usage is TRBV12-3 or TRBV12-4 and J usage is TRBJ1-2, with 8 nucleotides matching TRBD1. This CDR3 is 16 amino acids long. V dropped 2 bases and J dropped 5; count of bases not matched to a gene: 10.